Sequencing of this TCR beta chain was carried out in a study of blood T cell repertoires in COVID-19. Study information: T cells, B-cell-depleted T cells, or PBMCs provided the cDNA or gDNA that served as material.

Per the original data handling: From reference gene primer amplification, estimates of nucleated cell counts were derived. Sequenced by immunoSEQ multiplex PCR; TCRdb stores in-frame clones only, minus some. Clone size and V and J calls were adopted from that table, with D and trimming inferred from the DNA. Here the sample spans 270,000 or so clones, about 88% being singletons. Trimming removed 4 bases from V and 7 bases from J, with 27 bases in between. The length of the CDR3 is 17 residues. The germline CDR1 and CDR2 sequences are SGHDT and YYEEEE. Recruited during active infection, patients (from Seattle) were subsequently followed longitudinally.

This TCR was recovered from a human donor with COVID-19, enrolled during active disease. The donor label of this sample is uncertain. The chain employs TRBV5-6 and TRBJ2-7; the D gene is possibly TRBD1 (5 bases). The sample comprised peripheral blood. CDR3 region: CASSPLARAPQEGEQYF. The CDR3 DNA is TGTGCCAGCAGCCCATTGGCCAGGGCGCCCCAAGAAGGGGAGCAGTACTTC.